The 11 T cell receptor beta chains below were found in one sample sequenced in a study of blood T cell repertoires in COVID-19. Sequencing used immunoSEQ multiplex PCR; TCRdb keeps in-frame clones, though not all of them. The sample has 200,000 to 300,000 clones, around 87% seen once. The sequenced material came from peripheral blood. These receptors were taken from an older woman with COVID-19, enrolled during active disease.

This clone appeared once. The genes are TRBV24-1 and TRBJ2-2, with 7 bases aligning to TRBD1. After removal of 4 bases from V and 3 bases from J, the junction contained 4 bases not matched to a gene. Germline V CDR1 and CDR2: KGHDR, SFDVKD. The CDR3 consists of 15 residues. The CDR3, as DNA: TGTGCCACCAGTGAAGAGACAGGGTACACCGGGGAGCTGTTTTTT. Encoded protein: CATSEETGYTGELFF.

The CDR3 here is CASSMDRGRNSPLHF. CDR3 in DNA: TGTGCCAGCAGTATGGACAGGGGACGGAATTCACCCCTCCACTTT. V is TRBV6-5 and J is TRBJ1-6; 9 nucleotides match TRBD1. V was pared by 5 bases and J by 7 bases, with 6 bases of the junction left unmatched. Per the germline V gene, CDR1 is MNHEY and CDR2 is SVGAGI. CDR3 length: 15 residues.

CDR3 sequence reads: CASSEYGTANYGYTF. CDR3 DNA sequence: TGTGCCAGCAGTGAATATGGAACAGCTAACTATGGCTACACCTTC. The genes are TRBV25-1 and TRBJ1-2; D remains ambiguous. The germline gives CDR1 MGHDK, CDR2 SYGVNS. V lost 0 bases, J lost 0 bases, and 8 bases lay in between. The CDR3 runs 15 residues.

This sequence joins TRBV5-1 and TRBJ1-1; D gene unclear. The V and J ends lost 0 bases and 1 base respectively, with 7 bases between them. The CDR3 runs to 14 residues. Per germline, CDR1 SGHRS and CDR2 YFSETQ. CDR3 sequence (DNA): TGCGCCAGCAGCTTGGGAGAACCGAACACTGAAGCTTTCTTT. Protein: CASSLGEPNTEAFF. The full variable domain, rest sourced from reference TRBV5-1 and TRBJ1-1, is KAGVTQTPRYLIKTRGQQVTLSCSPISGHRSVSWYQQTPGQGLQFLFEYFSETQRNKGNFPGRFSGRQFSNSRSEMNVSTLELGDSALYLCASSLGEPNTEAFFGQGTRLTVV.

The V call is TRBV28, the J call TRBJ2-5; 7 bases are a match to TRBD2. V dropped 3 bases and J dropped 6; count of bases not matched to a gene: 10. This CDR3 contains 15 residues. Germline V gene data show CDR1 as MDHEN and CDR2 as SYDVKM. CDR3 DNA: TGTGCCAGCAGTTTCGTTGGCGGGAGAAGGAAGACCCAGTACTTC. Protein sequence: CASSFVGGRRKTQYF. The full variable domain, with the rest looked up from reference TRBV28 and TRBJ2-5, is DVKVTQSSRYLVKRTGEKVFLECVQDMDHENMFWYRQDPGLGLRLIYFSYDVKMKEKGDIPEGYSVSREKKERFSLILESASTNQTSMYLCASSFVGGRRKTQYFGPGTRLLVL.

CDR3 protein: CASGGPNTEAFF. The CDR3 bases are TGTGCTAGTGGTGGCCCAAACACTGAAGCTTTCTTT. V and J are TRBV12-5 and TRBJ1-1, with D hard to call. The V end lost 5 bases, the J end lost 2 bases, and 6 bases lay between the germline ends. The CDR3 runs to 12 residues. Germline assignment: CDR1 LGHNT and CDR2 FRNRAP.

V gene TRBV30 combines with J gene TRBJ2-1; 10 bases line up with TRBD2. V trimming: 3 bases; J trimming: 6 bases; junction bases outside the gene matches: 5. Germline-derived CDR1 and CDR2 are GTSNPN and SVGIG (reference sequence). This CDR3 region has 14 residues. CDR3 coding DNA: TGTGCCTGGAGCCTAGCGGGAGTGGTCAATGAGCAGTTCTTC. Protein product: CAWSLAGVVNEQFF.

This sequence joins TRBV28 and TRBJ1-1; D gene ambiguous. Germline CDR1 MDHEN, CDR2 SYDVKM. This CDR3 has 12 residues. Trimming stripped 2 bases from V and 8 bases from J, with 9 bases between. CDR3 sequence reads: CASSLRGREAFF. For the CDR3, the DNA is TGTGCCAGCAGTTTACGAGGCCGGGAAGCTTTCTTT.

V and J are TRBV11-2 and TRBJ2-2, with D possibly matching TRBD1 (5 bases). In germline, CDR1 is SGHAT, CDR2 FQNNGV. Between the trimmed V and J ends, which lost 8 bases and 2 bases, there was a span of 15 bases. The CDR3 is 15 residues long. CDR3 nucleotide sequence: TGTGCCAGCTCGTTAAGACAGATAAACACCGGGGAGCTGTTTTTT. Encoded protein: CASSLRQINTGELFF. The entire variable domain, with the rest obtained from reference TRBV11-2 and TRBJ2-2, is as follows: EAGVAQSPRYKIIEKRQSVAFWCNPISGHATLYWYQQILGQGPKLLIQFQNNGVVDDSQLPKDRFSAERLKGVDSTLKIQPAKLEDSAVYLCASSLRQINTGELFFGEGSRLTVL.

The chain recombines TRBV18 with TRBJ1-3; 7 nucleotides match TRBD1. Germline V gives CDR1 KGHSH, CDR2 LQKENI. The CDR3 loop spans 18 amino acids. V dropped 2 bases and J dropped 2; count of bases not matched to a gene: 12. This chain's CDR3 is CASSPGYVEGAAGNTIYF. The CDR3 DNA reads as TGTGCCAGCTCACCAGGATACGTGGAGGGGGCGGCTGGAAACACCATATATTTT.

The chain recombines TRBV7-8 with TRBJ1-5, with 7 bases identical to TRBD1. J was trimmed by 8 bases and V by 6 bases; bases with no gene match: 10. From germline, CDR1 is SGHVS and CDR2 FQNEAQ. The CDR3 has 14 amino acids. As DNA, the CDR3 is TGTGCCAGCAGTCCCCAGGGGGGCCTGGAGCCCCAGCATTTT. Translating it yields CASSPQGGLEPQHF.